A selection of T cell receptor beta chains follows, all from one sample in a study of blood T cell repertoires in COVID-19. This table comes from immunoSEQ multiplex PCR, and its TCRdb copy is limited to in-frame clones, with some not included. The sample lists tens of thousands of clones; about four fifths were seen once. The sequenced material came from peripheral blood. The receptors stem from a human donor in a cohort sampled during active COVID-19. CDR3s include the opening cysteine and the closing phenylalanine or tryptophan. The D gene is left open where the match is weak. Rows give clone size only sometimes, using once, few, many, or a class for an expanded clone.

D: NA
V: TRBV10-3
size: few
J: TRBJ2-7
CDR3: CAIMKGDRSYEQYF
DNA: TGTGCCATCATGAAGGGGGACCGCTCCTACGAGCAGTACTTC

D: NA
V: TRBV7-8
size: NA
J: TRBJ2-2
CDR3: CASSPRAGTPMNTGELFF
DNA: TGTGCCAGCAGCCCCCGGGCGGGGACGCCAATGAACACCGGGGAGCTGTTTTTT

D: NA
V: TRBV10-3
size: NA
J: TRBJ1-1
CDR3: CAIRGGKAEAFF
DNA: TGTGCCATCAGGGGGGGAAAAGCTGAAGCTTTCTTT

D: NA
V: TRBV9
size: NA
J: TRBJ1-1
CDR3: CASSVGLDTEAFF
DNA: TGTGCCAGCAGCGTAGGCCTAGACACTGAAGCTTTCTTT

D: NA
V: TRBV24-1
size: few
J: TRBJ2-2
CDR3: CATSDWQGGTGELFF
DNA: TGTGCCACCAGTGATTGGCAGGGTGGTACCGGGGAGCTGTTTTTT

D: NA
V: TRBV10-2
size: NA
J: TRBJ1-5
CDR3: CASSSGVPGEPQHF
DNA: TGCGCCAGCAGTTCAGGGGTCCCTGGAGAGCCCCAGCATTTT

D: TRBD1
V: TRBV5-1
size: NA
J: TRBJ1-1
CDR3: CASSRRDRATEAFF
DNA: TGCGCCAGCAGCCGCCGGGACAGGGCCACTGAAGCTTTCTTT

D: NA
V: TRBV6-1
size: NA
J: TRBJ2-5
CDR3: CASSEDGRQETQYF
DNA: TGTGCCAGCAGTGAAGATGGGAGGCAGGAGACCCAGTACTTC

D: TRBD1
V: TRBV7-6
size: NA
J: TRBJ1-1
CDR3: CASSTRQGINTEAFF
DNA: TGTGCCAGCAGCACTAGACAGGGGATAAACACTGAAGCTTTCTTT

D: NA
V: TRBV14
size: NA
J: TRBJ2-1
CDR3: CASRDTSSSYNEQFF
DNA: TGTGCCAGCAGGGACACTTCAAGCTCCTACAATGAGCAGTTCTTC

D: TRBD2
V: TRBV18
size: few
J: TRBJ2-7
CDR3: CASSGTSGTSSEQYF
DNA: TGTGCCAGCTCAGGGACCTCCGGGACTAGCAGCGAGCAGTACTTC

D: TRBD1
V: TRBV19
size: few
J: TRBJ2-7
CDR3: CASSYSFSDRPYEQYF
DNA: TGTGCCAGTAGCTACTCCTTCTCGGACAGGCCCTACGAGCAGTACTTC

D: TRBD1
V: TRBV19
size: NA
J: TRBJ1-1
CDR3: CASTPRDRRDAFF
DNA: TGTGCCAGTACCCCCCGGGACAGAAGGGACGCTTTCTTT

D: NA
V: TRBV12-3/TRBV12-4
size: NA
J: TRBJ2-1
CDR3: CASGGRPEQFF
DNA: TGTGCCAGTGGGGGGAGGCCTGAGCAGTTCTTC

D: NA
V: TRBV19
size: NA
J: TRBJ1-1
CDR3: CASSKPRQGTMNTEAFF
DNA: TGTGCCAGTAGTAAACCTAGGCAGGGGACCATGAACACTGAAGCTTTCTTT

D: TRBD2
V: TRBV10-3
size: NA
J: TRBJ2-6
CDR3: CAISDILAGGPDGANVLTF
DNA: TGTGCCATCAGTGATATCCTAGCGGGGGGGCCTGATGGGGCCAACGTCCTGACTTTC

D: NA
V: TRBV6-2/TRBV6-3
size: NA
J: TRBJ2-1
CDR3: CASSYSKTRASEQFF
DNA: TGTGCCAGCAGTTACTCGAAGACGAGGGCTAGTGAGCAGTTCTTC

D: NA
V: TRBV10-3
size: NA
J: TRBJ2-7
CDR3: CAISETGTHEQYF
DNA: TGTGCCATCAGTGAGACAGGGACCCACGAGCAGTACTTC

D: TRBD2
V: TRBV6-5
size: NA
J: TRBJ2-7
CDR3: CAVREGLGPYEQYF
DNA: TGTGCCGTTAGGGAGGGGTTGGGTCCCTACGAGCAGTACTTC

D: NA
V: TRBV28
size: NA
J: TRBJ2-7
CDR3: CASSLSQASEQYF
DNA: TGTGCCAGCAGTTTATCACAGGCGTCCGAGCAGTACTTC

D: TRBD2
V: TRBV11-2
size: NA
J: TRBJ2-2
CDR3: CASSPSLAGTGELFF
DNA: TGTGCCAGCAGCCCGTCACTAGCGGGGACCGGGGAGCTGTTTTTT

D: NA
V: TRBV7-8
size: NA
J: TRBJ2-7
CDR3: CASSVSRQEAYEQYF
DNA: TGTGCCAGCAGCGTATCCCGACAGGAGGCCTACGAGCAGTACTTC

D: NA
V: TRBV28
size: NA
J: TRBJ2-1
CDR3: CASSAIKVSYSSYNEQFF
DNA: TGTGCCAGCAGTGCCATTAAGGTCTCGTACAGCTCCTACAATGAGCAGTTCTTC

D: NA
V: TRBV6-2/TRBV6-3
size: NA
J: TRBJ1-6
CDR3: CASSYSVSGSPLHF
DNA: TGTGCCAGCAGTTACTCTGTCTCTGGCTCACCCCTCCACTTT

D: NA
V: TRBV7-2
size: NA
J: TRBJ2-7
CDR3: CASSPRTVYEQYF
DNA: TGTGCCAGCAGCCCCCGGACAGTCTACGAGCAGTACTTC

D: TRBD1
V: TRBV28
size: NA
J: TRBJ2-7
CDR3: CASRGDRMRGENF
DNA: TGTGCCAGCAGAGGGGACAGGATGCGTGGGGAAAACTTC

D: NA
V: TRBV11-2
size: NA
J: TRBJ2-1
CDR3: CASSPLSGRDEQFF
DNA: TGTGCCAGCTCCCCCCTTAGCGGTAGAGATGAGCAGTTCTTC

D: NA
V: TRBV6-5
size: NA
J: TRBJ1-3
CDR3: CASRGMGNTIYF
DNA: TGTGCCAGCCGGGGAATGGGCAACACCATATATTTT